The 14 T cell receptor beta chains below were found in one sample sequenced in a study of shared clonotypes between healthy human individuals. Libraries were prepared by immunoSEQ multiplex PCR; TCRdb keeps only in-frame clonotypes and omits some of them. The sample contains 2 million to 3 million clones, more than 80% of which appear only once. The sequencing input was naive CD4+ T cells sorted from blood. The sample's subset: CD45RA+ positively selected. The source of these receptors is a man aged 18 to 35 in good health.

The gene calls are TRBV6-5 and TRBJ1-2, with D possibly TRBD1 on 6 matching bases. The CDR3 extends over 16 amino acids. The germline V gene encodes CDR1 MNHEY and CDR2 SVGAGI. The V gene lost 0 bases and the J gene lost 2 bases, with 13 bases spanning the gap. In DNA form, the CDR3 reads TGTGCCAGCAGTTACTCATCGGGTAGGGGGAACTATGGCTACACCTTC. Translation: CASSYSSGRGNYGYTF.

V usage is TRBV5-1 and J usage is TRBJ1-6; D gene ambiguous. Germline CDR1 SGHRS, CDR2 YFSETQ. CDR3 length: 13 residues. Trimming pared 0 bases from V and 8 bases from J, leaving 6 bases between. CDR3 coding DNA: TGCGCCAGCAGCTTGGAGGCAGATTCACCCCTCCACTTT. Translation gives CASSLEADSPLHF.

As concerns this clone: The same CDR3 also results from other DNA sequences found in this sample. DNA of the CDR3: TGTGCCAGTAGTTTTGGACTAGCGGGAAGCTACGAGCAGTACTTC. Translation: CASSFGLAGSYEQYF. The V gene is TRBV19, the J gene TRBJ2-7; TRBD2 aligns across 12 bases. V was clipped by 5 bases and J by 3 bases; unmatched bases: 5. Germline V gene sequence: CDR1 LNHDA, CDR2 SQIVND (reference sequence). The CDR3 loop spans 15 amino acids.

The chain joins TRBV6-5 to TRBJ1-1, with D unclear. Germline V gene data show CDR1 as MNHEY and CDR2 as SVGAGI. The CDR3 is 12 residues long. With 2 bases removed from V and 7 bases from J, the gap between germline ends came to 8 bases. This CDR3 is CASSYVGDEAFF. The CDR3 DNA reads as TGTGCCAGCAGTTACGTGGGAGATGAAGCTTTCTTT.

The count of this clone is one. DNA for the CDR3: TGTGCCAGCAGGATGGGTCATAATGAAAAACTGTTTTTT. Its protein product is CASRMGHNEKLFF. V gene TRBV2 combines with J gene TRBJ1-4; no clear D gene. The V end was cut by 6 bases, the J end by 4 bases, with 9 bases between. CDR1 is SNHLY, CDR2 FYNNEI, per germline. The CDR3 spans 13 residues.

V gene TRBV4-1 combines with J gene TRBJ1-4; D is uncertain. The V and J ends lost 0 bases and 14 bases respectively, with 13 bases between them. Per the germline V gene, CDR1 is MGHRA and CDR2 is YSYEKL. CDR3 length: 13 amino acids. The CDR3 is CASSQDAGLSLFF. In nucleotides, the CDR3 is TGCGCCAGCAGCCAAGACGCCGGTTTGTCCCTGTTTTTT.

This clone was recorded once. CDR3: CASSFGGTGFMNTEAFF. In DNA form, the CDR3 reads TGCGCCAGCAGCTTCGGAGGAACGGGGTTCATGAACACTGAAGCTTTCTTT. The chain employs TRBV5-1 and TRBJ1-1, with D unclear. This CDR3 is 17 amino acids long. V dropped 2 bases and J dropped 0 bases, with 17 bases sitting between them. Germline assignment: CDR1 SGHRS and CDR2 YFSETQ. The whole variable domain, filled in from reference TRBV5-1 and TRBJ1-1, reads KAGVTQTPRYLIKTRGQQVTLSCSPISGHRSVSWYQQTPGQGLQFLFEYFSETQRNKGNFPGRFSGRQFSNSRSEMNVSTLELGDSALYLCASSFGGTGFMNTEAFFGQGTRLTVV.

The chain has TRBV27 and TRBJ2-3; D might be TRBD1 or TRBD2, each matching 6 bases. This CDR3 is built from 18 residues. Trimming stripped 1 base from V and 4 bases from J, with 21 bases between. Germline CDR1 MNHEY, CDR2 SMNVEV (reference sequence). DNA for the CDR3: TGTGCCAGCAGTTTATTTGCAAGGGGGGCCGGTTTTCCAGATACGCAGTATTTT. It codes for CASSLFARGAGFPDTQYF.

The V gene is TRBV18, the J gene TRBJ1-6, with D possibly TRBD1 on 6 matching bases. CDR3 length: 17 amino acids. Germline V CDR1 and CDR2: KGHSH, LQKENI. V was cut by 0 bases and J by 7 bases, with 16 bases left in between. The CDR3 coding sequence is TGTGCCAGCTCACCACCGGGGGCAGGGGCTGGCAATTCACCCCTCCACTTT. Amino acid sequence: CASSPPGAGAGNSPLHF.

This clone was detected a few times. Sequence at one end of the junction differs from germline and may be a read error. The V and J genes are TRBV20-1 and TRBJ1-5, with D tentatively TRBD1 (5 bases). This CDR3 contains 11 residues. CDR1 and CDR2 from the germline V gene are DFQATT and SNEGSKA (reference sequence). CDR3 DNA: TGCAGTGCTAGAACACAAGCGGGACTGGATTTT. It is translated as CSARTQAGLDF.

This chain links TRBV6-5 with TRBJ2-4, with 10 bases fitting TRBD2. The V gene's germline CDR1 is MNHEY and CDR2 SVGAGI. V lost 11 bases to trimming and J lost 9 bases; unmatched junction nucleotides: 10. The CDR3 runs 13 residues. CDR3 in DNA: TGTGCCGTCACACTAGCGGGAATTTTCATTCAGTACTTC. This sequence encodes CAVTLAGIFIQYF.

V usage is TRBV30 and J usage is TRBJ2-3; TRBD2 matches 11 bases. Germline CDR1 and CDR2: GTSNPN and SVGIG (reference sequence). There are 17 residues in the CDR3. The J segment lost 8 bases and the V segment lost 3 bases, leaving 16 bases of the junction unmatched. The CDR3 DNA reads as TGTGCCTGGAGAGGGGGTTTAACTAGCGGGAGTGCGGGTACGCAGTATTTT. Translation: CAWRGGLTSGSAGTQYF.

The chain recombines TRBV11-1 with TRBJ2-3; 13 bases match TRBD2. The CDR3 is 17 residues long. V shed 5 bases and J 4 bases; nucleotides not matched to a gene: 9. CDR1 is SGHAT, CDR2 FQDESV, per germline (reference sequence). CDR3 region: CASSQGTGTSGADTQYF. The CDR3 region has the DNA TGTGCCAGCAGCCAAGGGACCGGGACTAGCGGGGCAGATACGCAGTATTTT.

For this clone: The sample carries other DNA sequences with the same CDR3. The chain carries TRBV5-1 and TRBJ1-1; D ambiguous. The CDR3 has 14 amino acids. Germline V CDR1 and CDR2: SGHRS, YFSETQ. Trimming removed 0 bases at V and 1 base at J, with 7 bases between. The CDR3 region is CASSLEPRNTEAFF. Written as DNA, the CDR3 is TGCGCCAGCAGCTTGGAACCCCGGAACACTGAAGCTTTCTTT. Variable domain in full (rest from reference TRBV5-1 and TRBJ1-1): KAGVTQTPRYLIKTRGQQVTLSCSPISGHRSVSWYQQTPGQGLQFLFEYFSETQRNKGNFPGRFSGRQFSNSRSEMNVSTLELGDSALYLCASSLEPRNTEAFFGQGTRLTVV.